A single TCR beta chain is shown here with its context. The V gene's germline CDR1 is LNHDA and CDR2 SQIVND (reference sequence). The CDR3 totals 15 residues. J was trimmed by 9 bases and V by 5 bases; bases with no gene match: 10. TCRdb's table, derived via immunoSEQ multiplex PCR, lists solely in-frame clones and lacks some. The table has 150,000 or so clones, 70% to 90% seen once. The data stem from a study of blood T cell repertoires in COVID-19. Across the study: COVID-19 samples, acute and convalescent, were from the United States, Italy and Spain. PBMCs, B-cell-depleted T cells, or T cells were the source of the cDNA or gDNA that made up the material.

This clonotype was obtained from a man aged 50-60 years who had recovered from COVID-19. The chain is built from TRBV19 and TRBJ1-6, with 7 nucleotides matching TRBD1. The specimen was PBMCs or T cells enriched from blood (not recorded which). CDR3 residues: CASSLKTGAISPLHF. The CDR3 DNA is TGTGCCAGTAGTCTCAAAACAGGGGCCATTTCACCCCTCCACTTT.